Listed here are 16 T cell receptor beta chains from one sample, sequenced in a study of cytomegalovirus exposure and HLA in healthy donors (dated by TCRdb to the late 2010s). Preparation of the library involved the immunoSEQ multiplex PCR assay. In TCRdb, the immuneACCESS table is reduced to in-frame sequences with V and J assigned. These tables do not hold every clone; where another copy was compared, an unresolved V gene accounts for under half, and the others remain unexplained. Across this sample there are tens of thousands of clones, with almost 97% seen only once. The top ten constitute over 1.5% of the sample. Sequenced material: PBMCs. These receptors all stem from a man in his late teens or twenties in good health and CMV-seropositive.

This chain uses TRBV4-1 with TRBJ1-4; D is ambiguous. The CDR3 is 12 residues long. Germline CDR1 reads MGHRA; CDR2 reads YSYEKL. Trimming cost V 3 bases and J 7 bases, with 6 bases left between them. The CDR3 DNA follows: TGCGCCAGCAGCCACGGGATTGAAAAACTGTTTTTT. Amino acid sequence: CASSHGIEKLFF.

The chain recombines TRBV10-3 with TRBJ1-2; 10 nucleotides line up with TRBD1. Per germline, CDR1 ENHRY and CDR2 SYGVKD. The CDR3 consists of 15 residues. J gave up 0 bases and V 6 bases, and 4 bases lay outside the gene matches. This CDR3 is CAISGTGVTNYGYTF. CDR3 sequence (DNA): TGTGCCATCAGCGGGACAGGGGTCACTAACTATGGCTACACCTTC.

This sequence joins TRBV6-5 and TRBJ2-7, with 7 positions matching TRBD1. CDR1 and CDR2 from the germline V gene are MNHEY and SVGAGI. CDR3 length equals 15 residues. The V and J ends lost 2 bases and 2 bases, in that order; junction bases with no gene match: 6. In DNA form, the CDR3 reads TGTGCCAGCAGTTACGAAGGGACAGCAGCCTACGAGCAGTACTTC. As protein: CASSYEGTAAYEQYF.

This chain links TRBV2 with TRBJ2-3; possible D gene TRBD2, 6 bases. V lost 6 bases and J 0 bases, leaving 13 bases between the germline ends. The CDR3 is 15 residues long. Germline lookup yields CDR1 SNHLY and CDR2 FYNNEI. The chain's CDR3 is CASSPLGTSTDTQYF. CDR3 in DNA: TGTGCCAGCAGCCCCCTCGGGACTAGCACAGATACGCAGTATTTT.

V is TRBV30 and J is TRBJ2-7, with TRBD2 matching over 9 bases. CDR1 and CDR2 from the germline V gene are GTSNPN and SVGIG (reference sequence). The CDR3 covers 12 residues. The J segment lost 4 bases and the V segment lost 4 bases, leaving 2 bases of the junction unmatched. The CDR3 DNA is TGTGCCTGGACTAGCGGGGCTTACGAGCAGTACTTC. It is translated as CAWTSGAYEQYF.

The J gene is TRBJ2-1, the V gene TRBV6-4; TRBD2 might be the D (5 bases). The CDR3 runs 11 residues. CDR1 and CDR2 from the germline V gene are MRHNA and SNTAGT. The V gene lost 8 bases and the J gene lost 7 bases, with 9 bases spanning the gap. The CDR3 bases are TGTGCCAGCGGGAGATGGAATGAGCAGTTCTTC. It is translated as CASGRWNEQFF.

This chain connects TRBV2 to TRBJ2-7; 8 bases map to TRBD2. V dropped 9 bases and J dropped 10; count of bases not matched to a gene: 11. Germline V gene lookup returns CDR1 SNHLY and CDR2 FYNNEI. CDR3 length equals 12 residues. In nucleotides, the CDR3 is TGTGCCAGTGCGGGACTAGAATCTTATCAGTACTTC. This codes for CASAGLESYQYF. Full variable domain (outside the CDR3, taken from reference TRBV2 and TRBJ2-7): EPEVTQTPSHQVTQMGQEVILRCVPISNHLYFYWYRQILGQKVEFLVSFYNNEISEKSEIFDDQFSVERPDGSNFTLKIRSTKLEDSAMYFCASAGLESYQYFGPGTRLTVT.

The chain employs TRBV6-5 and TRBJ2-2, with D perhaps TRBD2 (6 bases). CDR3 length: 15 amino acids. V lost 0 bases and J lost 6, with 11 bases in between. Per germline, CDR1 MNHEY and CDR2 SVGAGI. This CDR3 reads CASSYSTRSAGELFF. CDR3 sequence (DNA): TGTGCCAGCAGTTACTCGACTAGATCGGCCGGGGAGCTGTTTTTT.

The rearrangement links TRBV28 to TRBJ2-1; no reliable D call. V was pared by 8 bases and J by 0 bases, with 11 bases between. The CDR3 sequence is 14 residues long. CDR1 and CDR2 (germline): MDHEN, SYDVKM. CDR3 in DNA: TGTGCCAGCGACGACTTGCGCTCCTACAATGAGCAGTTCTTC. Translating gives CASDDLRSYNEQFF.

V is TRBV6-5 and J is TRBJ1-2; D might be TRBD1 (5 bases). The ends were cut back, 7 bases at V and 4 bases at J, with 13 bases in the middle. In germline, CDR1 is MNHEY, CDR2 SVGAGI. CDR3 length: 13 amino acids. The CDR3 DNA sequence: TGTGCCAGCACCCCGGGAGGGGTCTATGGCTACACCTTC. Translated: CASTPGGVYGYTF.

The chain employs TRBV6-5 and TRBJ2-1, with 9 positions matching TRBD2. The CDR3 consists of 12 residues. Germline CDR1 reads MNHEY; CDR2 reads SVGAGI. Losses at the gene ends were 6 bases for V and 9 bases for J; bases not matched to a gene: 3. The CDR3 bases are TGTGCCAGCAGGCTTAGCGGGAGTGAGCAGTTCTTC. It codes for CASRLSGSEQFF.

V is TRBV6-1 and J is TRBJ2-1, with 14 positions matching TRBD2. In germline, CDR1 is MNHNS, CDR2 SASEGT. The V gene end was trimmed by 6 bases and the J gene end by 12 bases; junction bases not matched to a gene: 10. The CDR3 extends over 15 amino acids. The CDR3 loop is CASRSGLAGVEGQFF. The CDR3 bases are TGTGCCAGCAGGTCGGGACTAGCGGGAGTTGAGGGGCAGTTCTTC.

This chain connects TRBV30 to TRBJ1-2; D unclear. The CDR3 consists of 12 residues. Trimming took off 4 bases at V and 8 bases at J, with 14 bases between the two ends. Per germline, CDR1 GTSNPN and CDR2 SVGIG (reference sequence). The CDR3 is CAWTSAVGGYTF. In nucleotides, the CDR3 is TGTGCCTGGACCTCCGCGGTTGGGGGCTACACCTTC.

The DNA for the CDR3 is TGCAGCGTTGAGCAGAAGCTACGGGACAGGGGTGAAGCTTTCTTT. Its protein is CSVEQKLRDRGEAFF. The rearrangement joins TRBV29-1 to TRBJ1-1; 10 nucleotides match TRBD1. CDR1 is SQVTM and CDR2 is ANQGSEA in the germline V gene. The V segment lost 3 bases and the J segment 7 bases; nucleotides outside the gene matches: 11. This CDR3 comprises 15 residues.

V gene TRBV29-1 combines with J gene TRBJ2-2; the D gene is possibly TRBD1 (6 bases). Germline V gives CDR1 SQVTM, CDR2 ANQGSEA. The CDR3 is made up of 15 amino acids. V lost 1 base, J lost 6 bases, and 15 bases lay in between. This CDR3 is CSVEGVRGEPGELFF. The CDR3 DNA is TGCAGCGTTGAAGGGGTCAGGGGAGAACCCGGGGAGCTGTTTTTT.

V is TRBV5-1 and J is TRBJ2-7; 9 nucleotides agree with TRBD1. V gave up 2 bases and J gave up 3 bases; unmatched junction bases: 3. Germline V CDR1 and CDR2: SGHRS, YFSETQ. This CDR3 is built from 14 residues. DNA for the CDR3: TGCGCCAGCAGCTTCGGACAGGGGTTCTACGAGCAGTACTTC. This codes for CASSFGQGFYEQYF. The full variable domain, in which reference TRBV5-1 and TRBJ2-7 provide the parts outside the CDR3, is KAGVTQTPRYLIKTRGQQVTLSCSPISGHRSVSWYQQTPGQGLQFLFEYFSETQRNKGNFPGRFSGRQFSNSRSEMNVSTLELGDSALYLCASSFGQGFYEQYFGPGTRLTVT.